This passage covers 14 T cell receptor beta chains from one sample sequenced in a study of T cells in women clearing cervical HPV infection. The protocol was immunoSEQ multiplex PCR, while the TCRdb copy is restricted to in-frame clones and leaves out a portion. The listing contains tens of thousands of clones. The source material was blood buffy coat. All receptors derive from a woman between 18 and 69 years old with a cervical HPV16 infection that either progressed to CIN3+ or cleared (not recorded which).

CDR3 loop: CASSSTSGYYYEQYF. The part of the CDR3 DNA that was read is TGTGCCAGCAGCTCAACTAGCGGATATTATTACGAG. The genes are TRBV7-2 and TRBJ2-7, with 8 bases identical to TRBD2. The sequence runs out 3 residues before the end of the CDR3; the remainder is reconstructed from the germline J gene. J lost 4 bases, V lost 4 bases, and 9 bases had no gene match. The CDR3 has 15 amino acids. The germline V gene encodes CDR1 SGHTA and CDR2 FQGNSA.

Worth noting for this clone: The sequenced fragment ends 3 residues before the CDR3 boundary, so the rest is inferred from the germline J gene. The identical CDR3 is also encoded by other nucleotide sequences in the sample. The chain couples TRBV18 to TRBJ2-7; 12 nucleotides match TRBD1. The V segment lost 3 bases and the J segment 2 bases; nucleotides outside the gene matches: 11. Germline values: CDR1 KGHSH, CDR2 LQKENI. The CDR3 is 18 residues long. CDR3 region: CASSPSLGTGGATYEQYF. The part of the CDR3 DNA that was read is TGTGCCAGCTCACCCTCCCTCGGGACAGGGGGCGCAACCTACGAG.

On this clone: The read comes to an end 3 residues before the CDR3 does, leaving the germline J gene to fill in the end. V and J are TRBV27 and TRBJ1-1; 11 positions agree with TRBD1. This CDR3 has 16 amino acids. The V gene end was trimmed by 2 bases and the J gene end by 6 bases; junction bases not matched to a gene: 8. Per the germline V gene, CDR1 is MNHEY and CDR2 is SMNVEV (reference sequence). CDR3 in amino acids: CASSLGQGAPVAEAFF. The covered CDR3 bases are TGTGCCAGCAGTTTAGGACAGGGGGCCCCGGTCGCTGAA.

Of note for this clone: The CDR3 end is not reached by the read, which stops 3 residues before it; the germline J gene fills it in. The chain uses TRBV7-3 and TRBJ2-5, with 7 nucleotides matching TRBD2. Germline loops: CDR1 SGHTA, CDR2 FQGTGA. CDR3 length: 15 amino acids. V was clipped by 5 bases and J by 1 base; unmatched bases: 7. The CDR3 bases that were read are TGTGCCAGCAGCGCCACAGCGGGGCGCCAAGAGACC. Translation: CASSATAGRQET. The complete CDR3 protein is CASSATAGRQETQYF.

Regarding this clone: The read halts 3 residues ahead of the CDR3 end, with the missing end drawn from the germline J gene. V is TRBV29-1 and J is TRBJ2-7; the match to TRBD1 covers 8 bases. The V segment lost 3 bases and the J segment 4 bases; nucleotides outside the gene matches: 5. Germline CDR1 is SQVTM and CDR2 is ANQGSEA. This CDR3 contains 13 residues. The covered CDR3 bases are TGCAGCGTTGACGACAGGGGTCGTTACGAG. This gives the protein CSVDDRGRYE. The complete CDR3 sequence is CSVDDRGRYEQYF.

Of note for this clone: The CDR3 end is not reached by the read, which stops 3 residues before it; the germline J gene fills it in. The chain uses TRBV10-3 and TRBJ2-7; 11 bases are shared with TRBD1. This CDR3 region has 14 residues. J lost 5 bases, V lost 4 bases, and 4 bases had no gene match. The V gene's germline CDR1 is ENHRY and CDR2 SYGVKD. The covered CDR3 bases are TGTGCCATCAGTGCGGACAGGGGGCTGAACGAG. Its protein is CAISADRGLNE. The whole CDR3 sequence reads CAISADRGLNEQYF.

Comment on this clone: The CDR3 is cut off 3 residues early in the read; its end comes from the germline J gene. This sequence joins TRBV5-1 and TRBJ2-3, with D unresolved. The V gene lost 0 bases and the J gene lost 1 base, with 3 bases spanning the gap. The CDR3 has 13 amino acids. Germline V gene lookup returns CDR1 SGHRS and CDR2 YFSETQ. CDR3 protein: CASSLERTDTQYF. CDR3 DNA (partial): TGCGCCAGCAGCTTGGAGCGCACAGATACG. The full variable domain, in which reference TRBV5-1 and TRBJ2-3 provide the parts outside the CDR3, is KAGVTQTPRYLIKTRGQQVTLSCSPISGHRSVSWYQQTPGQGLQFLFEYFSETQRNKGNFPGRFSGRQFSNSRSEMNVSTLELGDSALYLCASSLERTDTQYFGPGTRLTVL.

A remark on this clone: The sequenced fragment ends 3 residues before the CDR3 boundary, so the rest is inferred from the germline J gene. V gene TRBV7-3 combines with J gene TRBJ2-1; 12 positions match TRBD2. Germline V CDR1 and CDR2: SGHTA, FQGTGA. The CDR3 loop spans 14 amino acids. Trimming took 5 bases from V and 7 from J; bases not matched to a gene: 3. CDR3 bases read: TGTGCCAGCAGCGCAACTAGCGGGAGGAATGAG. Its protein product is CASSATSGRNE. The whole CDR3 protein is CASSATSGRNEQFF.

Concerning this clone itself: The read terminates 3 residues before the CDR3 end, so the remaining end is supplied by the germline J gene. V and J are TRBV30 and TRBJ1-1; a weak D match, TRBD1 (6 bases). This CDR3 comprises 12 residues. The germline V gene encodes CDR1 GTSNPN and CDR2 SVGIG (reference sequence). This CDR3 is CAWSTQGTEAFF. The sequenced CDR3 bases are TGTGCCTGGAGTACCCAGGGGACCGAA.

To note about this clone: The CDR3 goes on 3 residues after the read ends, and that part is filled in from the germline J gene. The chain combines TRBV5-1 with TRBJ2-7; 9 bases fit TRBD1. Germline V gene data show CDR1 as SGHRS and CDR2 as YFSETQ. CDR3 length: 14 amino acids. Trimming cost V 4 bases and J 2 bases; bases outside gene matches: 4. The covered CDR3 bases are TGCGCCAGCAGCGCCCGGGACAGGGCCTACGAG. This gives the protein CASSARDRAYE. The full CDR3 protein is CASSARDRAYEQYF. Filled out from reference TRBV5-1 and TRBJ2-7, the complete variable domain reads KAGVTQTPRYLIKTRGQQVTLSCSPISGHRSVSWYQQTPGQGLQFLFEYFSETQRNKGNFPGRFSGRQFSNSRSEMNVSTLELGDSALYLCASSARDRAYEQYFGPGTRLTVT.

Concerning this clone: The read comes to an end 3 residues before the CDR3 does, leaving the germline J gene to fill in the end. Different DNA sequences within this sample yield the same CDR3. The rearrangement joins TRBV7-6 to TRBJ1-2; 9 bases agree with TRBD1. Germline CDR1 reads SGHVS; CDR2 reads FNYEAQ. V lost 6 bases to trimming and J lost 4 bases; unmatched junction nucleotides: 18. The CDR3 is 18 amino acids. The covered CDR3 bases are TGTGCCAGCAGTGCGGCGGACTACTCTGGGACAGGGCCCTATGGC. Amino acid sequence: CASSAADYSGTGPYG. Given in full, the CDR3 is CASSAADYSGTGPYGYTF.

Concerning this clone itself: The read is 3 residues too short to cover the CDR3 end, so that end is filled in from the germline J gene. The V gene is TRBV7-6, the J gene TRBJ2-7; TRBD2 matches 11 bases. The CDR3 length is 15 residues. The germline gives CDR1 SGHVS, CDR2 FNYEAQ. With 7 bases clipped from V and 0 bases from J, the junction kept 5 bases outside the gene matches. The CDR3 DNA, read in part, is TGTGCCAGCAACCCTGGGACTAGCGGCTCCTACGAG. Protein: CASNPGTSGSYE. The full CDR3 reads CASNPGTSGSYEQYF.

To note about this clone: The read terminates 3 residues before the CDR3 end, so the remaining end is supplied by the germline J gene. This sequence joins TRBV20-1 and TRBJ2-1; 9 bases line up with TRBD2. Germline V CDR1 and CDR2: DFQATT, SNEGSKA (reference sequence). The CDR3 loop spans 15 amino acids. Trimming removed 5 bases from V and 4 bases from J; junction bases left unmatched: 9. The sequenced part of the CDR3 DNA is TGCAGTGCTGACCCTCTAGCGGGGACGTACAATGAG. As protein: CSADPLAGTYNE. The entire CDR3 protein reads CSADPLAGTYNEQFF.

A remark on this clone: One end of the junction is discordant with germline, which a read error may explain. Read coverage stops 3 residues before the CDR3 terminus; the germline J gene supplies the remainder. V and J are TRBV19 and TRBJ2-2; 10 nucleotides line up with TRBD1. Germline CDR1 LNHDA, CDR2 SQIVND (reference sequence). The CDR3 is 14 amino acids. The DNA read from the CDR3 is TGTGCCGGTAGACAGGGGGCAGTTGCCGGGGAG. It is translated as CAGRQGAVAGE. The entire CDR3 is CAGRQGAVAGELFF.